This entry is about one TCR beta chain. Its specificity is unknown. The CDR3 is made up of 12 amino acids. Trimming removed 0 bases at V and 8 bases at J, with 7 bases between. The germline V gene has CDR1 MDHEN and CDR2 SYDVKM. The sample originates from a study of shared clonotypes between healthy human individuals. General study results and limits: The diversity represented, both genetic and in exposure history, was limited by few donors. What naive subsets generally showed was a larger estimated richness than memory subsets showed.

Healthy adults negative for HIV, lacking recent acute infections or vaccinations, served as donors. An assay was performed, and its level was deep. The table came from immunoSEQ multiplex PCR; TCRdb's copy has only in-frame clones and leaves some out. Here the sample spans some 2.3 million clones, roughly 93% being singletons. Sequencing was performed on naive CD4+ T cells from PBMCs. The subset is: CD45RA+ positively selected. This receptor was identified in a man between 18 and 35 years old in good health. Some clones in this sample may be carry-over from other donors' samples. The rearrangement links TRBV28 to TRBJ1-2; D remains ambiguous. The CDR3 sequence: CASSLWPEGYTF. The CDR3 nucleotides read TGTGCCAGCAGTTTATGGCCTGAGGGCTACACCTTC.